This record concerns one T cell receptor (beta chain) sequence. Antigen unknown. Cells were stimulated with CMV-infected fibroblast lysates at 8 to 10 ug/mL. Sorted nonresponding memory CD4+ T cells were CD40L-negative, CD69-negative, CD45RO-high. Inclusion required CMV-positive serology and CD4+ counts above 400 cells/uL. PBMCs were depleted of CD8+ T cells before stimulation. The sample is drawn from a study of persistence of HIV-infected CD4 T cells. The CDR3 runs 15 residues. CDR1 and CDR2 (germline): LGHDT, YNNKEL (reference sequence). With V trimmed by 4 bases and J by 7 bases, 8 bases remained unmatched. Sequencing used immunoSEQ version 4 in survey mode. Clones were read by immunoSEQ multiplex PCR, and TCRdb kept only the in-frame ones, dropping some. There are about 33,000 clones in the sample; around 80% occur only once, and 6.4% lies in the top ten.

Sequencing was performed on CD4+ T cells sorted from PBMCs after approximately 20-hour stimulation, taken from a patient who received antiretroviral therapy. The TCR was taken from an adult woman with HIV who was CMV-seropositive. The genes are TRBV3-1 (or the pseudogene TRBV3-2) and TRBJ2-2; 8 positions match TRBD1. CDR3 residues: CASSPRAGGSGELFF. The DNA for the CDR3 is TGTGCCAGCAGCCCGCGGGCAGGGGGCAGCGGGGAGCTGTTTTTT.